This entry concerns a single T cell receptor beta chain. This record belongs to a study of blood T cells in healthy people across ages. Germline CDR1 and CDR2: DFQATT and SNEGSKA (reference sequence). V was clipped by 3 bases and J by 8 bases; unmatched bases: 4. The CDR3 totals 12 residues. Together with a sample-barcoded 5' primer, a J-beta primer mix was included in a second PCR lasting about 6 to 11 cycles. TCRdb re-analysed the 5' RACE reads in MiXCR, keeping a single row per CDR3 protein. Of about 930,000 distinct CDR3 sequences in the sample, just under 30% were seen once. The sample also formed part of further work on T cells of mothers and their children.

The sequenced sample consisted of blood. This receptor was identified in a middle-aged woman in good health. The chain uses TRBV20-1 and TRBJ2-1, with TRBD2 identical over 7 bases. CDR3 in amino acids: CSASGGSHEQFF. The CDR3 DNA reads as TGCAGTGCTAGCGGGGGGAGCCATGAGCAGTTCTTC.